Listed here are 13 T cell receptor beta chains from one sample, sequenced in a study of blood T cell repertoires in COVID-19. Generated by immunoSEQ multiplex PCR, the TCRdb table keeps only in-frame clones and is missing some. This repertoire shows roughly 260,000 clones, 75% to 85% found once; its top ten account for around 5%. Specimen: peripheral blood. The receptors shown here come from a woman aged 70-85 years with acute or convalescent COVID-19.

This chain connects TRBV2 to TRBJ2-1; the match to TRBD2 covers 11 bases. The germline V gene has CDR1 SNHLY and CDR2 FYNNEI. This CDR3 is 16 amino acids long. Losses at the gene ends were 1 base for V and 9 bases for J; bases not matched to a gene: 8. CDR3: CASSEVTSGIGGEQFF. The CDR3 nucleotides read TGTGCCAGCAGTGAAGTGACTAGCGGGATCGGGGGTGAGCAGTTCTTC.

This clone was seen a single time. The gene calls are TRBV5-1 and TRBJ1-1; D is perhaps TRBD1 (6 bases). CDR1 is SGHRS, CDR2 YFSETQ, per germline. The CDR3 length is 15 residues. V was pared by 3 bases and J by 1 base, with 13 bases between. CDR3 nucleotides: TGCGCCAGCAGCTCGGTAGGGACAAGGAACACTGAAGCTTTCTTT. This sequence encodes CASSSVGTRNTEAFF.

This chain links TRBV3-1 (or the pseudogene TRBV3-2) with TRBJ1-6; D possibly corresponds to TRBD1 (5 bases). Trimming pared 1 base from V and 5 bases from J, leaving 9 bases between. The CDR3 runs 15 residues. The germline V gene encodes CDR1 LGHDT and CDR2 YNNKEL (reference sequence). As DNA, the CDR3 is TGTGCCAGCAGCCAAGTGTGGGGCGATAATTCACCCCTCCACTTT. The encoded protein is CASSQVWGDNSPLHF.

The table lists this clone with a count of one. Other DNA sequences in the same sample also yield this CDR3. The chain couples TRBV5-1 to TRBJ2-5, with D perhaps matching TRBD1 (5 bases). CDR3 size: 14 residues. The V end lost 1 base, the J end lost 2 bases, and 9 bases lay between the germline ends. The germline CDR1 and CDR2 sequences are SGHRS and YFSETQ. CDR3 sequence: CASSLSGQQETQYF. The CDR3, as DNA: TGCGCCAGCAGCTTGAGTGGACAACAAGAGACCCAGTACTTC.

The chain couples TRBV15 to TRBJ1-2, with D tentatively TRBD1 (5 bases). CDR1 and CDR2 (germline): LNHNV, YYDKDF (reference sequence). CDR3 length equals 15 residues. V was cut by 0 bases and J by 5 bases, with 13 bases left in between. The CDR3 region has the DNA TGTGCCACCAGCAGAGACAGGGCCAACACTTATGGCTACACCTTC. It codes for CATSRDRANTYGYTF.

This rearrangement joins TRBV29-1 to TRBJ1-2; tentative D call: TRBD1 (5 bases). Germline-derived CDR1 and CDR2 are SQVTM and ANQGSEA. V shed 5 bases and J shed 4 bases, with 23 bases lying between them. CDR3 length: 16 residues. The CDR3 here is CSVSGGRKSDTYGYTF. The CDR3 DNA reads as TGCAGCGTTTCCGGGGGTCGGAAGAGTGACACCTATGGCTACACCTTC.

The rearrangement links TRBV12-2 to TRBJ2-7; TRBD1, the table's D call, lacks a check against the DNA. TRBV12-2 has pseudogene status. CDR3 size: 11 residues. The CDR3 sequence is CASRLQYEQYF. DNA of the CDR3: TGTGCAAGTCGCTTACAGTACGAGCAGTACTTC.

This chain connects TRBV18 to TRBJ1-3, with D tentatively TRBD1 (6 bases). V lost 5 bases to trimming and J lost 3 bases, with 14 bases between them. CDR1 KGHSH and CDR2 LQKENI come from the germline V gene. This CDR3 has 15 residues. DNA of the CDR3: TGTGCCAGCTCATCCGAACAGGGTTTTGGAAACACCATATATTTT. Translating it yields CASSSEQGFGNTIYF.

The rearrangement joins TRBV5-1 to TRBJ2-7; D remains unclear. Germline-derived CDR1 and CDR2 are SGHRS and YFSETQ. V lost 1 base and J lost 6, with 11 bases in between. The CDR3 runs to 13 residues. The CDR3 loop reads CASSLSGQVEQYF. CDR3 sequence (DNA): TGCGCCAGCAGCTTGAGTGGGCAGGTCGAGCAGTACTTC.

The J gene is TRBJ2-1, the V gene TRBV6-2 or TRBV6-3, with 15 bases aligning to TRBD2. Germline V lookup: CDR1 MNHEY, CDR2 SVGEGT. V lost 6 bases and J lost 6; bases outside the gene matches: 9. The CDR3 contains 17 residues. The CDR3: CASSGTSGGIMVNEQFF. The CDR3 region has the DNA TGTGCCAGCAGCGGGACTAGCGGGGGGATTATGGTCAATGAGCAGTTCTTC.

CDR3 in amino acids: CASSYEGIRLEAFF. CDR3 in DNA: TGTGCCAGCAGTTACGAGGGAATACGACTTGAGGCTTTCTTT. This rearrangement joins TRBV6-2 or TRBV6-3 to TRBJ1-1; D is unclear. This CDR3 region has 14 residues. The V gene lost 2 bases and the J gene lost 11 bases, with 18 bases spanning the gap. The germline V gene has CDR1 MNHEY and CDR2 SVGEGT.

The rearrangement uses TRBV6-2 or TRBV6-3 and TRBJ1-2; D is possibly TRBD1 (5 bases). The V gene lost 5 bases and the J gene lost 3 bases, with 13 bases spanning the gap. The CDR3 covers 14 residues. Per germline, CDR1 MNHEY and CDR2 SVGEGT. The CDR3 nucleotides are TGTGCCAGCAGTCTCCGGACGGGGGACTATGGCTACACCTTC. This codes for CASSLRTGDYGYTF.

CDR3 region: CATRNRGGTEAFF. In DNA form, the CDR3 reads TGTGCCACCAGAAACAGGGGTGGAACTGAAGCTTTCTTT. The V gene is TRBV24-1, the J gene TRBJ1-1, with 7 bases aligning to TRBD1. From germline, CDR1 is KGHDR and CDR2 SFDVKD. The J segment lost 5 bases and the V segment lost 7 bases, leaving 6 bases of the junction unmatched. This CDR3 is 13 amino acids long.